These 19 T cell receptor beta chains were sequenced from one sample in a study of cytomegalovirus exposure and HLA in healthy donors. Method: immunoSEQ multiplex PCR; TCRdb's copy keeps in-frame clones and lacks some. The sample shows 82,000 or so clones, over 85% of them seen only once. Sample: PBMCs. These TCRs come from a woman younger than 30 in good health and CMV-seronegative.

The rearrangement links TRBV11-3 to TRBJ2-5, with TRBD2 as a possible D gene (6 bases). Trimming removed 0 bases at V and 4 bases at J, with 6 bases between. The CDR3 is 13 amino acids. Germline CDR1 reads SGHNT; CDR2 reads YENEEA. In nucleotides, the CDR3 is TGTGCCAGCAGCTTAGAAGCGGGAGAGACCCAGTACTTC. Translating gives CASSLEAGETQYF.

The chain has TRBV5-6 and TRBJ2-7, with TRBD2 matching over 11 bases. Germline-derived CDR1 and CDR2 are SGHDT and YYEEEE. The ends lost 1 base at V and 3 bases at J; junction bases unmatched: 15. The CDR3 contains 19 residues. The DNA of the CDR3 is TGTGCCAGCAGCTTGCCAAGCCGGCTAGCGGGAGGCTTTGGCTACGAGCAGTACTTC. This sequence encodes CASSLPSRLAGGFGYEQYF. The complete variable domain, with remaining parts taken from reference TRBV5-6 and TRBJ2-7, reads DAGVTQSPTHLIKTRGQQVTLRCSPKSGHDTVSWYQQALGQGPQFIFQYYEEEERQRGNFPDRFSGHQFPNYSSELNVNALLLGDSALYLCASSLPSRLAGGFGYEQYFGPGTRLTVT.

This chain connects TRBV19 to TRBJ1-3; no clear D. The germline V gene has CDR1 LNHDA and CDR2 SQIVND (reference sequence). V lost 8 bases, J lost 3 bases, and 8 bases lay in between. CDR3 length: 12 residues. The CDR3 sequence: CASSRGGNTIYF. For the CDR3, the DNA is TGTGCCAGTTCGCGGGGTGGAAACACCATATATTTT.

The chain uses TRBV28 and TRBJ1-2; possibly TRBD1 for D (6 bases). Looked up from germline, CDR1 is MDHEN and CDR2 is SYDVKM. This CDR3 contains 14 residues. The V end was cut by 2 bases, the J end by 7 bases, with 14 bases between. The CDR3 sequence is CASSLQQGIRGYTF. CDR3 in DNA: TGTGCCAGCAGTTTACAACAGGGTATACGTGGCTACACCTTC.

The chain recombines TRBV9 with TRBJ2-7, with D tentatively TRBD2 (5 bases). Germline V gene data show CDR1 as SGDLS and CDR2 as YYNGEE. The germline V and J ends were trimmed by 0 bases and 2 bases, with 9 bases remaining between them. The CDR3 sequence is 14 residues long. CDR3 coding DNA: TGTGCCAGCAGCGTAGGTCCAGCGGCCTACGAGCAGTACTTC. Translated, it gives CASSVGPAAYEQYF.

The CDR3 DNA is TGTGCCAGCATCCCGGGACAGGGATACACTGAAGCTTTCTTT. It codes for CASIPGQGYTEAFF. This rearrangement joins TRBV6-1 to TRBJ1-1; 9 nucleotides agree with TRBD1. The CDR3 totals 14 residues. The V gene's germline CDR1 is MNHNS and CDR2 SASEGT. Trimming took 7 bases from V and 3 from J; bases not matched to a gene: 6.

J is TRBJ1-5 and V is TRBV28; unclear D gene. Between the trimmed V and J ends, which lost 2 bases and 4 bases, there was a span of 12 bases. The CDR3 has 15 amino acids. The germline V gene encodes CDR1 MDHEN and CDR2 SYDVKM. CDR3 bases: TGTGCCAGCAGTTTACGGTTCACAGAAAATCAGCCCCAGCATTTT. Protein product: CASSLRFTENQPQHF. Using reference TRBV28 and TRBJ1-5 for the parts outside the CDR3, the full variable domain is DVKVTQSSRYLVKRTGEKVFLECVQDMDHENMFWYRQDPGLGLRLIYFSYDVKMKEKGDIPEGYSVSREKKERFSLILESASTNQTSMYLCASSLRFTENQPQHFGDGTRLSIL.

This clone came up once. The chain carries TRBV15 and TRBJ2-3, with D hard to call. There are 15 residues in the CDR3. The germline CDR1 and CDR2 sequences are LNHNV and YYDKDF (reference sequence). The V end lost 0 bases, the J end lost 0 bases, and 7 bases lay between the germline ends. DNA for the CDR3: TGTGCCACCAGCAGAGATTTACGGAGCACAGATACGCAGTATTTT. The encoded protein is CATSRDLRSTDTQYF. Full variable domain (rest looked up from reference TRBV15 and TRBJ2-3): DAMVIQNPRYQVTQFGKPVTLSCSQTLNHNVMYWYQQKSSQAPKLLFHYYDKDFNNEADTPDNFQSRRPNTSFCFLDIRSPGLGDTAMYLCATSRDLRSTDTQYFGPGTRLTVL.

V is TRBV2 and J is TRBJ2-2; 11 bases are shared with TRBD2. Trimming took 2 bases from V and 6 from J; bases not matched to a gene: 8. CDR1 is SNHLY and CDR2 is FYNNEI in the germline V gene. CDR3 length: 17 amino acids. CDR3 DNA sequence: TGTGCCAGCAGTGAAACGCGGCTAGCGGGGGGAGCCGGGGAGCTGTTTTTT. Protein product: CASSETRLAGGAGELFF.

The sample holds one count of this clone. This rearrangement joins TRBV19 to TRBJ2-7, with 7 bases matching TRBD1. The CDR3 has 16 residues. The germline gives CDR1 LNHDA, CDR2 SQIVND (reference sequence). J was trimmed by 2 bases and V by 2 bases; bases with no gene match: 9. The CDR3 nucleotides read TGTGCCAGTAGTATAATGGTTCCCCAGGGGGCCTACGAGCAGTACTTC. Its translation is CASSIMVPQGAYEQYF.

V usage is TRBV25-1 and J usage is TRBJ2-3; 9 bases align to TRBD1. The germline CDR1 and CDR2 sequences are MGHDK and SYGVNS. The ends lost 2 bases at V and 4 bases at J; junction bases unmatched: 1. This CDR3 spans 14 amino acids. In nucleotides, the CDR3 is TGTGCCAGCAGTGAAGGGACAGGGTCAGATACGCAGTATTTT. Its protein product is CASSEGTGSDTQYF. The full variable domain, in which reference TRBV25-1 and TRBJ2-3 provide the parts outside the CDR3, is EADIYQTPRYLVIGTGKKITLECSQTMGHDKMYWYQQDPGMELHLIHYSYGVNSTEKGDLSSESTVSRIRTEHFPLTLESARPSHTSQYLCASSEGTGSDTQYFGPGTRLTVL.

The genes are TRBV30 and TRBJ2-1, with 8 bases fitting TRBD2. The CDR3 loop spans 15 amino acids. Looked up from germline, CDR1 is GTSNPN and CDR2 is SVGIG (reference sequence). The V and J ends lost 4 bases and 5 bases, in that order; junction bases with no gene match: 10. The CDR3: CAWTYGTSENNEQFF. In DNA form, the CDR3 reads TGTGCCTGGACATACGGGACTAGTGAGAACAATGAGCAGTTCTTC.

The gene calls are TRBV19 and TRBJ1-6; TRBD1 might be the D (6 bases). Germline V gene lookup returns CDR1 LNHDA and CDR2 SQIVND (reference sequence). The V end lost 5 bases, the J end lost 7 bases, and 9 bases lay between the germline ends. CDR3 length equals 13 residues. The CDR3 DNA sequence: TGTGCCAGTAGTGTAACAGGGAATTCACCCCTCCACTTT. This encodes CASSVTGNSPLHF.

V is TRBV6-6 and J is TRBJ1-6; no clear D. With 6 bases removed from V and 12 bases from J, the gap between germline ends came to 12 bases. The CDR3 length is 12 residues. In germline, CDR1 is MNHNY, CDR2 SVGAGI (reference sequence). This chain's CDR3 is CASSPDLRPLHF. The DNA of the CDR3 is TGTGCCAGCAGCCCGGACTTACGACCCCTCCACTTT.

The CDR3 protein is CASTNDREETQYF. The DNA for the CDR3 is TGTGCCAGTACTAACGACAGGGAAGAGACCCAGTACTTC. The gene calls are TRBV19 and TRBJ2-5; 7 positions match TRBD1. The V gene's germline CDR1 is LNHDA and CDR2 SQIVND (reference sequence). Trimming removed 7 bases from V and 3 bases from J; junction bases left unmatched: 5. The length of the CDR3 is 13 residues.

The chain uses TRBV9 and TRBJ2-7; 8 bases agree with TRBD2. V shed 2 bases, J shed 6 bases, and the junction held 7 bases outside the gene matches. CDR3 length: 14 residues. In germline, CDR1 is SGDLS, CDR2 YYNGEE. CDR3 residues: CASSVGGAGGEQYF. CDR3 nucleotides: TGTGCCAGCAGCGTTGGCGGGGCGGGGGGCGAGCAGTACTTC.

The chain couples TRBV7-9 to TRBJ2-2; tentatively, D is TRBD1 (5 bases). Deletions cut 4 bases from V and 5 bases from J, with 8 bases between. This CDR3 has 13 residues. Germline V gene data show CDR1 as SEHNR and CDR2 as FQNEAQ (reference sequence). As DNA, the CDR3 is TGTGCCAGCAGCTGGACACCTACCGGGGAGCTGTTTTTT. It is translated as CASSWTPTGELFF. Full variable domain (missing parts from reference TRBV7-9 and TRBJ2-2): DTGVSQNPRHKITKRGQNVTFRCDPISEHNRLYWYRQTLGQGPEFLTYFQNEAQLEKSRLLSDRFSAERPKGSFSTLEIQRTEQGDSAMYLCASSWTPTGELFFGEGSRLTVL.

V is TRBV27 and J is TRBJ1-2; D gene unclear. V dropped 2 bases and J dropped 0 bases, with 4 bases sitting between them. CDR1 and CDR2 (germline): MNHEY, SMNVEV (reference sequence). The CDR3 contains 13 residues. The CDR3 sequence: CASSLAANYGYTF. The CDR3 bases are TGTGCCAGCAGTTTAGCAGCTAACTATGGCTACACCTTC.

The chain links TRBV4-3 to TRBJ2-3; 8 bases fit TRBD2. The CDR3 length is 17 residues. Germline CDR1 is LGHNA and CDR2 is YSLEER. Trimming at V came to 1 base and at J to 3 bases, leaving 9 bases not matched to a gene. This CDR3 is CASSQGPSGGGTDTQYF. CDR3 DNA: TGCGCCAGCAGCCAAGGGCCCAGCGGGGGTGGGACAGATACGCAGTATTTT.